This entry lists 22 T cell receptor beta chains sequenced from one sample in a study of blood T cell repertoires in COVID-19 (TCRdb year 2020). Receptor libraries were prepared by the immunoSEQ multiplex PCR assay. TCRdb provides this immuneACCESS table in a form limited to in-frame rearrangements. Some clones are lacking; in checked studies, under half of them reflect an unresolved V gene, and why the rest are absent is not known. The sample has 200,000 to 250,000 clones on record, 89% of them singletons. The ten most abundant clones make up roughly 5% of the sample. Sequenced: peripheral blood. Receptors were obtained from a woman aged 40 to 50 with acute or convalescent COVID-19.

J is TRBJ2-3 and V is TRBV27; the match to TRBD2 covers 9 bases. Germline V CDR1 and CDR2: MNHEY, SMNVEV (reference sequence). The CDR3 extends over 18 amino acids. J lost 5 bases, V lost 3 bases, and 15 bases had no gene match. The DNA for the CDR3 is TGTGCCAGCAGTTTCGCCTCGATCTTAGCGGGGGTGAAAGATACGCAGTATTTT. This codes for CASSFASILAGVKDTQYF.

The DNA of the CDR3 is TGTGCCAGCAGGCAGGGGATTAGCTACACCTTC. Amino acids: CASRQGISYTF. This chain joins TRBV12-3 or TRBV12-4 and TRBJ1-2; D may be TRBD1 (6 bases). V was pared by 6 bases and J by 9 bases, with 11 bases between. The CDR3 is 11 amino acids.

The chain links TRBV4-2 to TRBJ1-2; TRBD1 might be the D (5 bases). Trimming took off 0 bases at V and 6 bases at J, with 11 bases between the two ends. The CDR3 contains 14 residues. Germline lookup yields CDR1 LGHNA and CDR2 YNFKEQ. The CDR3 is CASSQEWGVDGYTF. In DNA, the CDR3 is TGTGCCAGCAGCCAAGAGTGGGGGGTGGATGGCTACACCTTC.

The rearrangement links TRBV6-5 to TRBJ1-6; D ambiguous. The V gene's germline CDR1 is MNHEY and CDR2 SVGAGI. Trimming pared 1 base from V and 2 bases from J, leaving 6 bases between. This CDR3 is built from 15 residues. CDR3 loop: CASSYLEPYNSPLHF. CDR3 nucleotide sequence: TGTGCCAGCAGTTACTTAGAACCCTATAATTCACCCCTCCACTTT.

The CDR3 nucleotides read TGTGCCACCAGTGATCGCCCGGACAGCTCCTACGAGCAGTACGTC. It encodes CATSDRPDSSYEQYV. This chain joins TRBV24-1 and TRBJ2-7, with a tentative D call TRBD1 (6 bases). Trimming pared 3 bases from V and 0 bases from J, leaving 11 bases between. Germline V CDR1 and CDR2: KGHDR, SFDVKD. The CDR3 runs to 15 residues.

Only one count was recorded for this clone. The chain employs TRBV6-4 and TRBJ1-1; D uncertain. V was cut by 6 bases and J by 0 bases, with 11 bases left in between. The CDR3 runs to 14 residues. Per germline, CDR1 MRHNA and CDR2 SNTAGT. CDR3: CASSPEQMNTEAFF. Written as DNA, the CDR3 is TGTGCCAGCAGCCCCGAGCAAATGAACACTGAAGCTTTCTTT.

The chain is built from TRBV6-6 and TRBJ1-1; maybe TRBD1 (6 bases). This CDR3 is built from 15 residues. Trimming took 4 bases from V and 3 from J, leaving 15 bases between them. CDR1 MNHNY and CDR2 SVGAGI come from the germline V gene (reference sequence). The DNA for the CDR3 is TGTGCCAGCAGTTCTCAACAGGGCACCGACACTGAAGCTTTCTTT. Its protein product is CASSSQQGTDTEAFF.

The CDR3 reads CASSPRGTENQPQHF. CDR3 DNA sequence: TGTGCCAGTAGTCCGCGGGGGACGGAGAATCAGCCCCAGCATTTT. The rearrangement links TRBV19 to TRBJ1-5; the D gene is possibly TRBD1 (5 bases). This CDR3 has 15 amino acids. Trimming stripped 5 bases from V and 4 bases from J, with 15 bases between. The V gene's germline CDR1 is LNHDA and CDR2 SQIVND (reference sequence).

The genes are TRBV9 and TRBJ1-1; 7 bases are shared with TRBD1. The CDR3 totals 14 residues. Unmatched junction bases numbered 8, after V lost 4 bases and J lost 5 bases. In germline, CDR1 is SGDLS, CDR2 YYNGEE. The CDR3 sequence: CASSPGQAPTEAFF. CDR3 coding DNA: TGTGCCAGCAGCCCCGGACAGGCCCCAACTGAAGCTTTCTTT.

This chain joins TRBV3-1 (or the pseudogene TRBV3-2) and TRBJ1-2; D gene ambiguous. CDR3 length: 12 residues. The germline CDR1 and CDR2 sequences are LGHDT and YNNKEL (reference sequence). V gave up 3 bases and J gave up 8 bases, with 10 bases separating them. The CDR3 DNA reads TGTGCCAGCAGCCATGGGAGAGGAGGCTACACCTTC. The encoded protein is CASSHGRGGYTF.

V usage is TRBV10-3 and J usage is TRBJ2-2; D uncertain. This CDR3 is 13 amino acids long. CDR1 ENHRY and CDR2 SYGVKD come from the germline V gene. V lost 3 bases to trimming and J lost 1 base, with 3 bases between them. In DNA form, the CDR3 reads TGTGCCATCAGTGACAGGAACACCGGGGAGCTGTTTTTT. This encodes CAISDRNTGELFF.

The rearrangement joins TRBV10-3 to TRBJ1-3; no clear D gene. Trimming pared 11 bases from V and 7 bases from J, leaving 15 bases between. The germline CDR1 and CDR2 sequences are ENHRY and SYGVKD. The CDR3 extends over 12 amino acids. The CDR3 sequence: CAVQATGNTIYF. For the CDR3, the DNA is TGTGCCGTTCAAGCCACGGGGAACACCATATATTTT.

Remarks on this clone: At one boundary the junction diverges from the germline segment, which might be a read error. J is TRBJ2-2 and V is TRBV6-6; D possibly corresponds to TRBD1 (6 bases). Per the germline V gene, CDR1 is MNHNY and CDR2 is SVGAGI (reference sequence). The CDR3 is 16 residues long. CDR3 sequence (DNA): TGTGCCAGCAGTTTAGATCAGGGGTTGAACGCCGGGGAGCTGTTTTTT. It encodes CASSLDQGLNAGELFF.

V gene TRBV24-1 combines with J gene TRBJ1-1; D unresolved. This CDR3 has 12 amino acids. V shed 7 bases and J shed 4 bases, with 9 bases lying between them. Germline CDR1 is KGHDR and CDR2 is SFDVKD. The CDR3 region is CATSERGTEAFF. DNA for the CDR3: TGTGCCACCAGCGAACGGGGCACTGAAGCTTTCTTT.

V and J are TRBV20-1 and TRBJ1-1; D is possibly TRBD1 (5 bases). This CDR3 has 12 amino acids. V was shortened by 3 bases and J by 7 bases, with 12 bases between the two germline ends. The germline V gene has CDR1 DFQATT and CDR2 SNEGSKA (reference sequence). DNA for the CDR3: TGCAGTGCTAGTCACGAAGGGGATGAAGCTTTCTTT. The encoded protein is CSASHEGDEAFF.

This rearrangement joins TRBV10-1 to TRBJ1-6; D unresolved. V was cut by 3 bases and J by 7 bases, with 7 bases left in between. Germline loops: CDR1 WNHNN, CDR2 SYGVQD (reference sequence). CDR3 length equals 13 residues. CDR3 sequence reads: CASSDTGNSPLHF. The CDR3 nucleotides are TGCGCCAGCAGTGATACGGGAAATTCACCCCTCCACTTT.

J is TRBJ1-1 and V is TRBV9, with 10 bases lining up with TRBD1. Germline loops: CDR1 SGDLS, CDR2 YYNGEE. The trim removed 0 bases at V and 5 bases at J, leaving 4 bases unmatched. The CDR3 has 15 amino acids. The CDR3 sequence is CASSVEGQGWTEAFF. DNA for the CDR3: TGTGCCAGCAGCGTAGAGGGACAGGGGTGGACTGAAGCTTTCTTT.

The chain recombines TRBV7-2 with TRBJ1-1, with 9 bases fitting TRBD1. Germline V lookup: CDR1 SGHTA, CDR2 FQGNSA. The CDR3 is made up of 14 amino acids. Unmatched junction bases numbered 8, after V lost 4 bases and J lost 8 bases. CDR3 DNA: TGTGCCAGCAGCTCCCGACAGGGGGGATACGAAGCTTTCTTT. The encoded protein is CASSSRQGGYEAFF.

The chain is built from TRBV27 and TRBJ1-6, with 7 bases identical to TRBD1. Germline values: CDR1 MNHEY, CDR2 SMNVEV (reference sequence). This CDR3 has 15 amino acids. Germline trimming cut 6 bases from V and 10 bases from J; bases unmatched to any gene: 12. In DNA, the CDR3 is TGTGCCAGCAGATCCCTCGACAGGGAGAACTCACCCCTCCACTTT. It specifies CASRSLDRENSPLHF.

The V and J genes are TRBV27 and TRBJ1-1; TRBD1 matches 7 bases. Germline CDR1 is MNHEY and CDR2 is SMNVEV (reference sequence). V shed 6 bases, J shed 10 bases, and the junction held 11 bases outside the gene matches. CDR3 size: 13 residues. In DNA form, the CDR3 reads TGTGCCAGCAGGTCTCCGGCAGGGGGACGAGCTTTCTTT. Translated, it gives CASRSPAGGRAFF.

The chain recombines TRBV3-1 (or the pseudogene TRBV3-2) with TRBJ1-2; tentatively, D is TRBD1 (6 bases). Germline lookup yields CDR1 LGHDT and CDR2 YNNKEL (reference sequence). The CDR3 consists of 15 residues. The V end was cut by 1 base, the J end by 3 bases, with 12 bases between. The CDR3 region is CASSQGKGTYYGYTF. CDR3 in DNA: TGTGCCAGCAGCCAAGGGAAGGGGACATACTATGGCTACACCTTC.

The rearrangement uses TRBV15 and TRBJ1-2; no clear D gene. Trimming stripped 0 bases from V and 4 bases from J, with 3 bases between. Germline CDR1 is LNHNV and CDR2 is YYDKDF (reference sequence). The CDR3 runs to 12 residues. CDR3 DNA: TGTGCCACCAGCAGAGAGAGCTATGGCTACACCTTC. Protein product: CATSRESYGYTF.